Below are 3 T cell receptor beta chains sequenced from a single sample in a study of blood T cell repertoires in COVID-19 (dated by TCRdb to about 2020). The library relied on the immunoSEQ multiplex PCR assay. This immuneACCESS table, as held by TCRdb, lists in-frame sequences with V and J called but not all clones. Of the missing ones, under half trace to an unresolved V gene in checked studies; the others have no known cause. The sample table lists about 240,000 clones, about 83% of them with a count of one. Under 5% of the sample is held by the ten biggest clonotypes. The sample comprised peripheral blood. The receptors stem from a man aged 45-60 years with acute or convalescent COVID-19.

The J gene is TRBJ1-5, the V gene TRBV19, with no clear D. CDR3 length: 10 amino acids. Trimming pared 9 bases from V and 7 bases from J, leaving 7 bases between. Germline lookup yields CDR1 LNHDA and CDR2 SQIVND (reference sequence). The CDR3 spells CASQAQPQHF. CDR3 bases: TGTGCCAGCCAGGCACAGCCCCAGCATTTT.

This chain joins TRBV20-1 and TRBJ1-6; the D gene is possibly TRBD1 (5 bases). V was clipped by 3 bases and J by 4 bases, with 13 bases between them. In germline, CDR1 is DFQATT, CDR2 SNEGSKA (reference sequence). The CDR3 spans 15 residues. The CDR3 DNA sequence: TGCAGTGCTAGTAAGGGGCAGATTTATAATTCACCCCTCCACTTT. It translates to CSASKGQIYNSPLHF.

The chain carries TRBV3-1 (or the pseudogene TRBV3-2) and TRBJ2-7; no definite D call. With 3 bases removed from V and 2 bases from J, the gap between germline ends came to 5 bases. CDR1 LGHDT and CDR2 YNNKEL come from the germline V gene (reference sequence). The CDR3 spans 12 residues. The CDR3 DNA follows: TGTGCCAGCAGCCACGAGACCTACGAGCAGTACTTC. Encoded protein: CASSHETYEQYF.